These 18 T cell receptor beta chains came from one sample sequenced in a study of blood T cell repertoires in COVID-19. Data came from immunoSEQ multiplex PCR; TCRdb stores just in-frame clones and leaves some out. The sample lists 60,000 to 75,000 clones; more than 65% were seen once. Input material: peripheral blood. Every receptor here comes from a woman aged 45-65 years with acute or convalescent COVID-19.

This clone is a singleton in its sample. The V gene is TRBV20-1, the J gene TRBJ2-7, with no clear D. The CDR3 runs 10 residues. CDR1 is DFQATT, CDR2 SNEGSKA, per germline (reference sequence). The V and J ends lost 6 bases and 3 bases respectively, with 6 bases between them. The CDR3 reads CSAYYYEQYF. DNA of the CDR3: TGCAGTGCCTACTACTACGAGCAGTACTTC.

V is TRBV9 and J is TRBJ2-7, with TRBD2 identical over 11 bases. Trimming at V came to 0 bases and at J to 3 bases, leaving 11 bases not matched to a gene. Germline V lookup: CDR1 SGDLS, CDR2 YYNGEE. This CDR3 region has 18 residues. CDR3 coding DNA: TGTGCCAGCAGCGTAGGAGCCTCCGGGACTAGCGGATTCTACGAGCAGTACTTC. Its protein is CASSVGASGTSGFYEQYF.

The rearrangement uses TRBV25-1 and TRBJ1-4; D is ambiguous. Deletions cut 2 bases from V and 7 bases from J, with 14 bases between. There are 15 residues in the CDR3. Germline V gene lookup returns CDR1 MGHDK and CDR2 SYGVNS. The CDR3 sequence: CASSESGGMSEKLFF. The CDR3 DNA follows: TGTGCCAGCAGTGAAAGCGGAGGGATGAGTGAAAAACTGTTTTTT.

The chain is built from TRBV4-3 and TRBJ2-4, with a possible D match to TRBD2 (5 bases). The V gene's germline CDR1 is LGHNA and CDR2 YSLEER. V lost 5 bases and J lost 6, with 17 bases in between. There are 15 residues in the CDR3. The CDR3 region is CASSSDGLGRNIQYF. The CDR3 DNA follows: TGCGCCAGCAGCTCGGACGGTTTGGGGAGAAACATTCAGTACTTC.

V is TRBV7-6 and J is TRBJ2-7; 10 bases are shared with TRBD1. Trimming at V came to 6 bases and at J to 3 bases, leaving 5 bases not matched to a gene. Per germline, CDR1 SGHVS and CDR2 FNYEAQ. This CDR3 spans 14 amino acids. CDR3 amino acids: CASSLGQGIYEQYF. In nucleotides, the CDR3 is TGTGCCAGCAGTTTGGGACAGGGGATCTACGAGCAGTACTTC.

V and J are TRBV5-1 and TRBJ1-2; possibly TRBD1 for D (5 bases). The CDR3 runs 14 residues. The germline CDR1 and CDR2 sequences are SGHRS and YFSETQ. The V end lost 0 bases, the J end lost 3 bases, and 9 bases lay between the germline ends. In DNA, the CDR3 is TGCGCCAGCAGCTTGGGGCAGGGCTACTATGGCTACACCTTC. This encodes CASSLGQGYYGYTF.

This sequence joins TRBV30 and TRBJ2-1; D gene uncertain. The V gene lost 4 bases and the J gene lost 3 bases, with 7 bases spanning the gap. Germline V gene data show CDR1 as GTSNPN and CDR2 as SVGIG (reference sequence). The CDR3 has 12 residues. The CDR3 DNA sequence: TGTGCCTGGAAACAGAACTACAATGAGCAGTTCTTC. Translating it yields CAWKQNYNEQFF.

The chain employs TRBV6-5 and TRBJ2-1; 9 bases map to TRBD2. The CDR3 has 15 amino acids. CDR1 MNHEY and CDR2 SVGAGI come from the germline V gene. J lost 0 bases, V lost 6 bases, and 3 bases had no gene match. The chain's CDR3 is CASRLAGSSYNEQFF. For the CDR3, the DNA is TGTGCCAGCAGACTAGCGGGTAGCTCCTACAATGAGCAGTTCTTC.

The chain links TRBV5-5 to TRBJ2-5; TRBD2 matches at 8 bases. The CDR3 length is 14 residues. J lost 5 bases, V lost 4 bases, and 7 bases had no gene match. Looked up from germline, CDR1 is SGHKS and CDR2 is YYEKEE (reference sequence). The CDR3 nucleotides read TGTGCCAGCAGCCCCGGGGGGGTCAAGGAGACCCAGTACTTC. Its protein is CASSPGGVKETQYF. The variable domain in full, completed from reference TRBV5-5 and TRBJ2-5, reads DAGVTQSPTHLIKTRGQQVTLRCSPISGHKSVSWYQQVLGQGPQFIFQYYEKEERGRGNFPDRFSARQFPNYSSELNVNALLLGDSALYLCASSPGGVKETQYFGPGTRLLVL.

The chain joins TRBV4-1 to TRBJ1-5; possibly TRBD1 for D (6 bases). V was shortened by 0 bases and J by 7 bases, with 13 bases between the two germline ends. Germline values: CDR1 MGHRA, CDR2 YSYEKL. The CDR3 contains 15 residues. The CDR3 protein is CASSQDWGPGQPQHF. The CDR3 DNA reads TGCGCCAGCAGCCAAGATTGGGGGCCCGGGCAGCCCCAGCATTTT.

V gene TRBV5-5 combines with J gene TRBJ2-1, with 7 nucleotides matching TRBD2. The CDR3 runs 15 residues. Germline V gene sequence: CDR1 SGHKS, CDR2 YYEKEE (reference sequence). Losses at the gene ends were 3 bases for V and 8 bases for J; bases not matched to a gene: 11. The CDR3 sequence is CASSWTSTRMHEQFF. In nucleotides, the CDR3 is TGTGCCAGCAGCTGGACTAGTACCAGAATGCATGAGCAGTTCTTC.

The chain links TRBV4-3 to TRBJ2-1, with 13 bases identical to TRBD2. Trimming removed 1 base from V and 9 bases from J; junction bases left unmatched: 6. CDR1 and CDR2 from the germline V gene are LGHNA and YSLEER. This CDR3 region has 16 residues. The DNA for the CDR3 is TGCGCCAGCAGCCAAGGGACTAGCGGGAGTACTCGTGAGCAGTTCTTC. This gives the protein CASSQGTSGSTREQFF.

The chain has TRBV5-1 and TRBJ1-1, with D maybe TRBD1 (5 bases). Trimming stripped 3 bases from V and 2 bases from J, with 8 bases between. Germline CDR1 is SGHRS and CDR2 is YFSETQ. The CDR3 contains 13 residues. CDR3 nucleotide sequence: TGCGCCAGCAGCTCACAGGAAAACACTGAAGCTTTCTTT. It codes for CASSSQENTEAFF. The whole variable domain, remainder taken from reference TRBV5-1 and TRBJ1-1, is KAGVTQTPRYLIKTRGQQVTLSCSPISGHRSVSWYQQTPGQGLQFLFEYFSETQRNKGNFPGRFSGRQFSNSRSEMNVSTLELGDSALYLCASSSQENTEAFFGQGTRLTVV.

The V call is TRBV19, the J call TRBJ1-4, with a possible D match to TRBD1 (6 bases). V was cut by 7 bases and J by 3 bases, with 15 bases left in between. Germline CDR1 reads LNHDA; CDR2 reads SQIVND (reference sequence). The CDR3 is 15 residues long. CDR3 in DNA: TGTGCCAGTAAAATCTCAGGGGCGGCTAATGAAAAACTGTTTTTT. This encodes CASKISGAANEKLFF. Full variable domain (remainder filled in from reference TRBV19 and TRBJ1-4): DGGITQSPKYLFRKEGQNVTLSCEQNLNHDAMYWYRQDPGQGLRLIYYSQIVNDFQKGDIAEGYSVSREKKESFPLTVTSAQKNPTAFYLCASKISGAANEKLFFGSGTQLSVL.

This clone has just a few counts. The rearrangement joins TRBV6-5 to TRBJ1-2; D not certain. Germline CDR1 MNHEY, CDR2 SVGAGI. The CDR3 length is 13 residues. Trimming pared 4 bases from V and 8 bases from J, leaving 14 bases between. DNA for the CDR3: TGTGCCAGCAGTTCCGGGTTACTTTCAGGCTACACCTTC. Translation gives CASSSGLLSGYTF.

This chain uses TRBV18 with TRBJ1-6; 7 nucleotides agree with TRBD1. This CDR3 contains 15 residues. Per the germline V gene, CDR1 is KGHSH and CDR2 is LQKENI. J was trimmed by 4 bases and V by 2 bases; bases with no gene match: 2. CDR3 residues: CASSPGRGYNSPLHF. For the CDR3, the DNA is TGTGCCAGCTCACCAGGCAGGGGGTATAATTCACCCCTCCACTTT.

CDR3 sequence (DNA): TGTGCCTGGGGACAGGGGGCTCTGGATGAGCAGTTCTTC. Its protein is CAWGQGALDEQFF. The chain carries TRBV30 and TRBJ2-1, with 11 bases identical to TRBD1. This CDR3 region has 13 residues. The V gene's germline CDR1 is GTSNPN and CDR2 SVGIG (reference sequence). The J segment lost 8 bases and the V segment lost 5 bases, leaving 5 bases of the junction unmatched.

This sequence joins TRBV10-1 and TRBJ1-1; D remains ambiguous. This CDR3 region has 13 residues. Germline-derived CDR1 and CDR2 are WNHNN and SYGVQD (reference sequence). V gave up 3 bases and J gave up 1 base, with 6 bases separating them. The CDR3 protein is CASSEQPNTEAFF. The CDR3 nucleotides read TGCGCCAGCAGTGAACAGCCGAACACTGAAGCTTTCTTT.